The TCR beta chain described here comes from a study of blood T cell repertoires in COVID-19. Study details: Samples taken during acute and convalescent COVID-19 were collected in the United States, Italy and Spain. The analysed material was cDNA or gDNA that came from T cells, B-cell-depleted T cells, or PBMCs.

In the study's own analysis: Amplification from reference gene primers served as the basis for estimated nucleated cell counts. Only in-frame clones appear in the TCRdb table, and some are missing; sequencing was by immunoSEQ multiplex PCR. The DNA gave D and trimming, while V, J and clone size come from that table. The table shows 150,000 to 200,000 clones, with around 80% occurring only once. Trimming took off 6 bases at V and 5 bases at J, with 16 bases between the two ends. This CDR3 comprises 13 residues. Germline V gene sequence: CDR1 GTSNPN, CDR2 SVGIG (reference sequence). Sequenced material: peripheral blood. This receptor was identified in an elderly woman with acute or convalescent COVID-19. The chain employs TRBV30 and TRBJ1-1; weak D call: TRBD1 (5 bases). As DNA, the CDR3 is TGTGCCTGCCGAGGGGAGGTTGGGACTGAAGCTTTCTTT. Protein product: CACRGEVGTEAFF.